This T cell receptor beta chain was recorded in a study of cytomegalovirus exposure and HLA in healthy donors. Findings and caveats of the study: Analyses of presence and absence presupposed an approximately uniform sequencing depth across donors.

A word on this clone: Its antigen is as yet unknown.

The PCR contained 60 Vbeta and 13 Jbeta primers. Assay: immunoSEQ multiplex PCR; the TCRdb copy retains only in-frame clones and omits some. The sample holds about 110,000 clones, 74% seen once. The sequenced sample consisted of PBMCs. This TCR was recovered from a woman between 40 and 50 years old in good health and CMV-seropositive.

DNA for the CDR3: TGCGCCAGCAGCCCCCCTAGCGGGGAAAGCTCCTACGAGCAGTACTTC. Protein: CASSPPSGESSYEQYF. The chain couples TRBV5-1 to TRBJ2-7, with 9 bases fitting TRBD2. V gave up 4 bases and J gave up 0 bases; unmatched junction bases: 8. CDR1 SGHRS and CDR2 YFSETQ come from the germline V gene. This CDR3 is built from 16 residues.